This entry lists 7 T cell receptor beta chains sequenced from one sample in a study of blood T cell repertoires in COVID-19. Assay used: immunoSEQ multiplex PCR; TCRdb lists only in-frame clones, some missing. The sample has tens of thousands of clones; about three quarters are singletons. Sequenced material: peripheral blood. These receptor sequences come from a human donor in a cohort sampled during active COVID-19.

The chain recombines TRBV15 with TRBJ2-3; D unclear. The V end lost 1 base, the J end lost 0 bases, and 11 bases lay between the germline ends. The germline V gene has CDR1 LNHNV and CDR2 YYDKDF (reference sequence). The CDR3 has 16 amino acids. This CDR3 reads CATSRVGGASTDTQYF. The CDR3 nucleotides are TGTGCCACCAGCAGAGTTGGCGGAGCAAGCACAGATACGCAGTATTTT.

This clone was seen a few times. The chain uses TRBV7-2 and TRBJ2-7, with 8 bases matching TRBD2. V was pared by 5 bases and J by 2 bases, with 8 bases of the junction left unmatched. This CDR3 is 15 amino acids long. Germline V gene lookup returns CDR1 SGHTA and CDR2 FQGNSA. CDR3 region: CASSTQAGETYEQYF. The CDR3 nucleotides read TGTGCCAGCAGCACTCAAGCGGGGGAGACCTACGAGCAGTACTTC.

V is TRBV2 and J is TRBJ1-1; D not resolved. The CDR3 length is 11 residues. Germline CDR1 reads SNHLY; CDR2 reads FYNNEI. The germline V and J ends were trimmed by 6 bases and 2 bases, with 4 bases remaining between them. The CDR3 bases are TGTGCCAGCAGCTTCAACACTGAAGCTTTCTTT. It encodes CASSFNTEAFF.

This chain uses TRBV7-2 with TRBJ2-2, with 10 bases identical to TRBD1. CDR3 length: 15 amino acids. Germline V gives CDR1 SGHTA, CDR2 FQGNSA. V trimming: 5 bases; J trimming: 7 bases; junction bases outside the gene matches: 7. CDR3 DNA: TGTGCCAGCAGCACGACAGGGGGCGCCGACGGGGAGCTGTTTTTT. It encodes CASSTTGGADGELFF.

CDR3 region: CASSPGQTGELFF. The CDR3 bases are TGTGCCAGCTCACCGGGACAAACCGGGGAGCTGTTTTTT. The chain links TRBV18 to TRBJ2-2, with D possibly matching TRBD1 (6 bases). CDR3 size: 13 residues. Germline CDR1 reads KGHSH; CDR2 reads LQKENI. Trimming took 3 bases from V and 5 from J, leaving 7 bases between them. The full variable domain, with the rest looked up from reference TRBV18 and TRBJ2-2, is NAGVMQNPRHLVRRRGQEARLRCSPMKGHSHVYWYRQLPEEGLKFMVYLQKENIIDESGMPKERFSAEFPKEGPSILRIQQVVRGDSAAYFCASSPGQTGELFFGEGSRLTVL.

As to this clone: The sample carries other DNA sequences with the same CDR3. Written as DNA, the CDR3 is TGTGCCAGTAGTTTGGGAGGAGATACGCAGTATTTT. Protein: CASSLGGDTQYF. This chain uses TRBV19 with TRBJ2-3; TRBD2 is a possible D gene (6 bases). V shed 5 bases and J shed 5 bases, with 8 bases lying between them. CDR1 and CDR2 (germline): LNHDA, SQIVND (reference sequence). The CDR3 extends over 12 amino acids.

The DNA of the CDR3 is TGCGCCAGCAGCTTGTTCTTATCCCAAGAGACCCAGTACTTC. This gives the protein CASSLFLSQETQYF. The chain recombines TRBV5-1 with TRBJ2-5, with unresolved D. V was clipped by 1 base and J by 1 base, with 8 bases between them. Per germline, CDR1 SGHRS and CDR2 YFSETQ. CDR3 length: 14 amino acids.